One sample yielded the 32 T cell receptor beta chains listed below, sequenced in a study of blood T cell repertoires in COVID-19. TCRdb's table, derived via immunoSEQ multiplex PCR, lists solely in-frame clones and lacks some. The sample has some 200,000 clones; roughly 87% are singletons. The material sequenced was PBMCs or T cells enriched from blood (not recorded which). These receptors were taken from a man younger than 30 with acute COVID-19.

This chain joins TRBV29-1 and TRBJ2-7, with 9 bases lining up with TRBD1. This CDR3 has 14 residues. The V gene end was trimmed by 6 bases and the J gene end by 2 bases; junction bases not matched to a gene: 8. Germline V lookup: CDR1 SQVTM, CDR2 ANQGSEA. CDR3 bases: TGCAGCGTAGCACAGGGGGCCCTTACCTACGAGCAGTACTTC. This gives the protein CSVAQGALTYEQYF.

The CDR3 spells CASSSLGGEKLFF. The CDR3 DNA follows: TGTGCCAGCAGCTCCCTGGGAGGCGAAAAACTGTTTTTT. The chain employs TRBV5-5 and TRBJ1-4, with D hard to call. V shed 3 bases and J shed 8 bases, with 11 bases lying between them. Germline CDR1 SGHKS, CDR2 YYEKEE (reference sequence). The length of the CDR3 is 13 residues.

This clone was seen just once. This chain connects TRBV11-3 to TRBJ2-2, with TRBD1 as a possible D gene (5 bases). The CDR3 contains 16 residues. The V end was cut by 1 base, the J end by 1 base, with 10 bases between. Germline V gives CDR1 SGHNT, CDR2 YENEEA. The CDR3 here is CASSLGLGENTGELFF. Here the CDR3 DNA reads TGTGCCAGCAGCTTAGGTTTAGGGGAGAACACCGGGGAGCTGTTTTTT.

This clone was found a few times. The rearrangement links TRBV6-5 to TRBJ1-2, with D maybe TRBD1 (5 bases). CDR1 and CDR2 (germline): MNHEY, SVGAGI. Trimming cost V 2 bases and J 4 bases, with 11 bases left between them. CDR3 length equals 14 residues. CDR3 in amino acids: CASSYQGGRYGYTF. The CDR3 nucleotides read TGTGCCAGCAGTTACCAGGGTGGGCGCTATGGCTACACCTTC.

The rearrangement uses TRBV24-1 and TRBJ2-7, with D perhaps matching TRBD2 (6 bases). The V gene lost 2 bases and the J gene lost 0 bases, with 13 bases spanning the gap. This CDR3 region has 16 residues. CDR1 and CDR2 (germline): KGHDR, SFDVKD. CDR3 sequence: CATSDYSREVSYEQYF. As DNA, the CDR3 is TGTGCCACCAGTGATTATAGCAGGGAGGTCTCCTACGAGCAGTACTTC.

The V gene is TRBV29-1, the J gene TRBJ2-7; 12 nucleotides line up with TRBD2. The CDR3 extends over 14 amino acids. Germline V CDR1 and CDR2: SQVTM, ANQGSEA. The V segment lost 4 bases and the J segment 1 base; nucleotides outside the gene matches: 2. The CDR3 sequence: CSVAGLAGSYEQYF. In DNA form, the CDR3 reads TGCAGCGTTGCTGGACTAGCGGGATCCTACGAGCAGTACTTC.

The rearrangement links TRBV9 to TRBJ2-3; TRBD2 aligns across 11 bases. Per the germline V gene, CDR1 is SGDLS and CDR2 is YYNGEE. There are 18 residues in the CDR3. With 3 bases clipped from V and 4 bases from J, the junction kept 13 bases outside the gene matches. CDR3 nucleotides: TGTGCCAGCAGCGCAACGCTAGCGGGAGGTGTTCTGGCAGATACGCAGTATTTT. The encoded protein is CASSATLAGGVLADTQYF.

The chain couples TRBV11-3 to TRBJ1-1; D perhaps matches TRBD1 (5 bases). The length of the CDR3 is 16 residues. CDR1 and CDR2 from the germline V gene are SGHNT and YENEEA. V dropped 0 bases and J dropped 1 base, with 12 bases sitting between them. The CDR3, as DNA: TGTGCCAGCAGCTTAGAAATTGTGGGGCGGAACACTGAAGCTTTCTTT. Protein product: CASSLEIVGRNTEAFF.

The chain couples TRBV24-1 to TRBJ2-5; TRBD2 agrees at 9 bases. The CDR3 is 15 amino acids. After removal of 3 bases from V and 2 bases from J, the junction contained 3 bases not matched to a gene. Germline CDR1 and CDR2: KGHDR and SFDVKD. In DNA, the CDR3 is TGTGCCACCAGTGATCCGACTAGCGGACAAGAGACCCAGTACTTC. Protein: CATSDPTSGQETQYF.

This clone was detected many times. The chain uses TRBV27 and TRBJ1-6; D possibly corresponds to TRBD1 (5 bases). The germline V and J ends were trimmed by 1 base and 9 bases, with 13 bases remaining between them. This CDR3 is built from 15 residues. CDR1 is MNHEY and CDR2 is SMNVEV in the germline V gene (reference sequence). The CDR3 coding sequence is TGTGCCAGCAGTTTATACGCAGGGCAGGGTTCACCCCTCCACTTT. Protein: CASSLYAGQGSPLHF.

The chain employs TRBV19 and TRBJ1-1, with 11 positions matching TRBD1. The germline CDR1 and CDR2 sequences are LNHDA and SQIVND (reference sequence). V trimming: 3 bases; J trimming: 5 bases; junction bases outside the gene matches: 5. This CDR3 region has 15 residues. This CDR3 reads CASSIGQGAGTEAFF. In nucleotides, the CDR3 is TGTGCCAGTAGTATCGGACAGGGGGCTGGGACTGAAGCTTTCTTT.

This clone was observed once. The chain links TRBV6-5 to TRBJ1-6; tentative D call: TRBD1 (5 bases). The CDR3 has 14 residues. The ends were cut back, 8 bases at V and 9 bases at J, with 17 bases in the middle. Germline V CDR1 and CDR2: MNHEY, SVGAGI. The CDR3 nucleotides are TGTGCCAGCGGGGAGGAAAGGGGAGGTTCACCCCTCCACTTT. Protein product: CASGEERGGSPLHF.

The gene calls are TRBV6-5 and TRBJ2-7, with D possibly matching TRBD1 (5 bases). Germline V gene lookup returns CDR1 MNHEY and CDR2 SVGAGI. CDR3 length: 15 amino acids. Trimming left V 6 bases short and J 2 bases short, with 17 bases between. The CDR3 region is CASSDQGIPPYEQYF. The CDR3 DNA follows: TGTGCCAGCAGCGACCAGGGAATACCCCCCTACGAGCAGTACTTC.

The table lists this clone with a count of one. J is TRBJ1-1 and V is TRBV9, with D perhaps matching TRBD1 (6 bases). V was cut by 4 bases and J by 0 bases, with 10 bases left in between. Germline V gene lookup returns CDR1 SGDLS and CDR2 YYNGEE. The CDR3 extends over 14 amino acids. CDR3 loop: CASSMTGMNTEAFF. Written as DNA, the CDR3 is TGTGCCAGCAGCATGACAGGTATGAACACTGAAGCTTTCTTT.

J is TRBJ2-1 and V is TRBV10-1, with TRBD2 matching over 16 bases. The J segment lost 10 bases and the V segment lost 2 bases, leaving 2 bases of the junction unmatched. The CDR3 has 15 amino acids. CDR1 is WNHNN and CDR2 is SYGVQD in the germline V gene (reference sequence). CDR3 region: CASSEGTSGREEQFF. The DNA for the CDR3 is TGCGCCAGCAGTGAGGGGACTAGCGGGAGGGAGGAGCAGTTCTTC.

The J gene is TRBJ1-6, the V gene TRBV7-2; 9 bases map to TRBD1. Germline V CDR1 and CDR2: SGHTA, FQGNSA. V lost 5 bases to trimming and J lost 6 bases; unmatched junction nucleotides: 14. The CDR3 covers 18 residues. In DNA form, the CDR3 reads TGTGCCAGCAGCCCTCTCCTCCTCCGGGACAGGGCTAATTCACCCCTCCACTTT. Translation gives CASSPLLLRDRANSPLHF.

The V call is TRBV7-2, the J call TRBJ2-1; D is perhaps TRBD2 (5 bases). Germline V CDR1 and CDR2: SGHTA, FQGNSA. This CDR3 region has 13 residues. Trimming left V 2 bases short and J 5 bases short, with 7 bases between. The CDR3 protein is CASSLRRDNEQFF. CDR3 coding DNA: TGTGCCAGCAGCTTAAGGCGGGACAATGAGCAGTTCTTC.

This chain connects TRBV28 to TRBJ1-5; 8 bases match TRBD1. Trimming cost V 8 bases and J 8 bases; bases outside gene matches: 14. Germline values: CDR1 MDHEN, CDR2 SYDVKM. The CDR3 is 15 amino acids. The CDR3 spells CASLQRLQGAEPQHF. The CDR3 DNA sequence: TGTGCCAGCCTACAGCGACTCCAGGGGGCTGAGCCCCAGCATTTT.

V usage is TRBV29-1 and J usage is TRBJ2-7; 9 nucleotides line up with TRBD1. The CDR3 loop spans 15 amino acids. V lost 4 bases, J lost 5 bases, and 12 bases stayed unmatched. The V gene's germline CDR1 is SQVTM and CDR2 ANQGSEA. The CDR3 region has the DNA TGCAGCGTTGTTTGGGTGGGGACAGGGACCCACGAGCAGTACTTC. It codes for CSVVWVGTGTHEQYF.

The sample holds one count of this clone. This chain connects TRBV7-2 to TRBJ2-6, with 7 bases aligning to TRBD2. Per the germline V gene, CDR1 is SGHTA and CDR2 is FQGNSA. With V trimmed by 1 base and J by 4 bases, 4 bases remained unmatched. The CDR3 loop spans 16 amino acids. CDR3 in amino acids: CASSLGLAAGANVLTF. In DNA form, the CDR3 reads TGTGCCAGCAGCTTAGGACTAGCAGCGGGGGCCAACGTCCTGACTTTC.

V gene TRBV11-2 combines with J gene TRBJ1-2; possibly TRBD1 for D (5 bases). Trimming removed 5 bases at V and 4 bases at J, with 17 bases between. In germline, CDR1 is SGHAT, CDR2 FQNNGV. This CDR3 contains 15 residues. The CDR3 loop is CASSQNGGFSYGYTF. The CDR3, as DNA: TGTGCCAGCAGCCAAAATGGGGGGTTCAGCTATGGCTACACCTTC.

The V call is TRBV7-2, the J call TRBJ2-1; TRBD2 matches 9 bases. Germline V gene data show CDR1 as SGHTA and CDR2 as FQGNSA. Trimming removed 1 base from V and 0 bases from J; junction bases left unmatched: 1. The CDR3 has 16 residues. The CDR3 bases are TGTGCCAGCAGCTTAGTTAGCGGGGGCTCCTACAATGAGCAGTTCTTC. Protein product: CASSLVSGGSYNEQFF.

The V and J genes are TRBV12-3 or TRBV12-4 and TRBJ2-1; possible D gene TRBD1, 6 bases. CDR3 length equals 13 residues. Trimming cost V 3 bases and J 9 bases, with 12 bases left between them. The CDR3: CASSFTGLSEQFF. CDR3 nucleotide sequence: TGTGCCAGCAGTTTTACAGGGTTAAGTGAGCAGTTCTTC.

As to this clone: One end of the junction fails to match germline, which may point to a read error. V is TRBV30 and J is TRBJ2-7; 7 bases agree with TRBD1. Germline CDR1 GTSNPN, CDR2 SVGIG (reference sequence). There are 12 residues in the CDR3. The CDR3 nucleotides read TGTGCCTGGAGTCCCCCAGGGGACAGAACGCACTTC. Translating it yields CAWSPPGDRTHF.

V gene TRBV29-1 combines with J gene TRBJ1-4, with TRBD1 matching 8 bases. The trim removed 4 bases at V and 5 bases at J, leaving 6 bases unmatched. The V gene's germline CDR1 is SQVTM and CDR2 ANQGSEA. This CDR3 has 14 residues. CDR3 region: CSVAGQGLNEKLFF. DNA of the CDR3: TGCAGCGTTGCTGGACAGGGATTGAATGAAAAACTGTTTTTT.

This chain uses TRBV5-8 with TRBJ2-5; maybe TRBD1 (6 bases). The V end was cut by 1 base, the J end by 1 base, with 11 bases between. The V gene's germline CDR1 is SGHTS and CDR2 YDEGEE. The CDR3 covers 15 residues. The CDR3 loop reads CASSLKTGFQETQYF. The CDR3 bases are TGTGCCAGCAGCTTGAAAACAGGGTTCCAAGAGACCCAGTACTTC.

The CDR3 bases are TGTGCCAGCAGCTCAGAAAGGGGGCCAGAGACCCAGTACTTC. Its translation: CASSSERGPETQYF. The chain recombines TRBV7-8 with TRBJ2-5; TRBD1 agrees at 7 bases. Trimming took 4 bases from V and 4 from J; bases not matched to a gene: 6. The CDR3 sequence is 14 residues long. In germline, CDR1 is SGHVS, CDR2 FQNEAQ.

V gene TRBV5-4 combines with J gene TRBJ2-1; 7 bases agree with TRBD1. The V and J ends lost 4 bases and 6 bases, in that order; junction bases with no gene match: 10. The CDR3 covers 15 residues. The germline V gene encodes CDR1 SGHNT and CDR2 YYREEE (reference sequence). Here the CDR3 reads CASSPYREGANEQFF. In DNA, the CDR3 is TGTGCCAGCAGCCCCTACAGAGAGGGGGCCAATGAGCAGTTCTTC.

The chain links TRBV28 to TRBJ2-7, with D tentatively TRBD1 (5 bases). The CDR3 covers 11 residues. Germline V gene sequence: CDR1 MDHEN, CDR2 SYDVKM. With 11 bases removed from V and 5 bases from J, the gap between germline ends came to 13 bases. The CDR3 nucleotides are TGTGCCTCAGGGTTCCAAAACGAGCAGTACTTC. Encoded protein: CASGFQNEQYF.

The chain employs TRBV27 and TRBJ2-5, with D possibly being TRBD1 (6 bases). Trimming shortened V by 5 bases and J by 9 bases, and 16 bases separated the two germline ends. Looked up from germline, CDR1 is MNHEY and CDR2 is SMNVEV (reference sequence). This CDR3 is 13 amino acids long. The CDR3 bases are TGTGCCAGCAGTCCCATGAGGGGGACGGCCCAGTACTTC. Translated: CASSPMRGTAQYF.

V is TRBV2 and J is TRBJ2-7; 9 nucleotides align to TRBD2. This CDR3 region has 16 residues. The germline V gene has CDR1 SNHLY and CDR2 FYNNEI. After removal of 2 bases from V and 3 bases from J, the junction contained 8 bases not matched to a gene. In DNA form, the CDR3 reads TGTGCCAGCAGTGAACCGCCGGGACTAGCCCACTACGAGCAGTACTTC. Amino acids: CASSEPPGLAHYEQYF.

The rearrangement joins TRBV7-2 to TRBJ1-3, with 9 bases that match TRBD1. V trimming: 4 bases; J trimming: 8 bases; junction bases outside the gene matches: 3. Looked up from germline, CDR1 is SGHTA and CDR2 is FQGNSA. The CDR3 totals 13 residues. The CDR3 DNA reads TGTGCCAGCAGCTGGGACAGGGCGGACACCATATATTTT. This encodes CASSWDRADTIYF. The complete variable domain, with remaining parts taken from reference TRBV7-2 and TRBJ1-3, reads GAGVSQSPSNKVTEKGKDVELRCDPISGHTALYWYRQSLGQGLEFLIYFQGNSAPDKSGLPSDRFSAERTGGSVSTLTIQRTQQEDSAVYLCASSWDRADTIYFGEGSWLTVV.